This TCR beta chain came from a study of vaccination effects on CD4 cells after COVID-19. Study-wide context: Post-vaccine specimens were collected at a median of 72 days following the second dose.

The assay was immunoSEQ multiplex PCR, and TCRdb's table has in-frame clones only and misses some. The repertoire holds some 15,000 clones, with over 60% as singletons. ViraFEST used viral peptide pools to expand antigen-specific CD4+ T cells before sequencing. The authors isolated CD4+ T cells after nine to eleven days of culture. The person had PCR-confirmed SARS-CoV-2 infection between March and December 2020. The participants, recipients of two vaccine doses, got either BNT162b2 or mRNA-1273. Study findings and constraints: Early post-infection timepoints were absent, and convalescent patients were few.

Trimming cost V 2 bases and J 4 bases, with 15 bases left between them. The germline gives CDR1 SGHNT, CDR2 YYREEE (reference sequence). The CDR3 runs to 15 residues. Concerning this clone: As yet, its antigen is unknown.

This chain uses TRBV5-4 with TRBJ1-2, with D possibly TRBD1 on 5 matching bases. The source material was CD4+ T cells from PBMCs cultured with HCoV-NL63 spike peptides, sampled after COVID-19 vaccination. The clonotype originates from a human donor who had a prior SARS-CoV-2 infection. CDR3 residues: CASSFQGGAPYGYTF. CDR3 DNA: TGTGCCAGCAGCTTCCAAGGAGGGGCACCCTATGGCTACACCTTC.